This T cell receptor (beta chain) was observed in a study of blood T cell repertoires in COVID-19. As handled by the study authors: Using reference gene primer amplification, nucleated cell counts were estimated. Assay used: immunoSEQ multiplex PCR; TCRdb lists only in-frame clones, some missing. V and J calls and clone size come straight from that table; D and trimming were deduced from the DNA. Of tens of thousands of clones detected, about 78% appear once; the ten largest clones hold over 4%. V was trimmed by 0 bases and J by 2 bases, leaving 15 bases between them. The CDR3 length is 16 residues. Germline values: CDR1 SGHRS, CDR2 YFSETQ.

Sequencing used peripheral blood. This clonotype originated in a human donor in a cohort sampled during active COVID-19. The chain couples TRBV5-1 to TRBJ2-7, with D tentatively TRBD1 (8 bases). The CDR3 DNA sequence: TGCGCCAGCAGCTTGGCCGGCACAGGGGGGGCCTACGAGCAGTACTTC. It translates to CASSLAGTGGAYEQYF.